This T cell receptor (beta chain) appears in the sequencing data of a study of Ad26.COV2.S vaccination and SARS-CoV-2 variants. Study as a whole: Donor allocation was to the COV1001 Ad26.COV2.S trial arm. Once or twice, 56 days apart, Ad26.COV2.S was delivered intramuscularly. General study findings and limits: It was found that vaccine and placebo recipients had similar non-spike TCR breadth. Vaccine recipients surpassed placebo recipients in spike-specific TCR breadth.

TCRdb keeps only in-frame clones here, not all; method: immunoSEQ multiplex PCR. The repertoire holds some 350,000 clones, with roughly 85% as singletons. Treatment specified: 15 to 20 received Ad26.COV2.S at low or high dose, single or two shots; 5 received placebo; per-sample allocation not given. Sampling occurred on day 63 after the first vaccine or placebo injection. The CDR3 has 11 amino acids. V lost 1 base, J lost 7 bases, and 4 bases lay in between. CDR1 is SGHDN and CDR2 is FVKESK in the germline V gene. This clone was recorded only once. Antigen unknown. The sequence derives from a person between 18 and 59 years old who received the Ad26.COV2.S COVID-19 vaccine or a placebo. This sequence joins TRBV14 and TRBJ1-2; D gene uncertain. Sequencing was performed on peripheral blood, taken in a trial of Ad26.COV2.S vaccine versus placebo. The CDR3: CASSQGGGYTF. In nucleotides, the CDR3 is TGTGCCAGCAGCCAAGGGGGTGGCTACACCTTC.